These 18 T cell receptor beta chains were sequenced from one sample in a study of siplizumab effects on memory and regulatory T cells. Repertoires were generated with immunoSEQ multiplex PCR, while TCRdb's copy carries only in-frame clones and drops some. The table has more than 95,000 clones, 85% to 95% seen once; the top ten hold around 0.62%. Sequencing was carried out using Tregs sorted from blood. All receptors derive from a human donor in good health.

The J gene is TRBJ2-3, the V gene TRBV11-3; 11 bases are shared with TRBD2. Trimming removed 5 bases from V and 4 bases from J; junction bases left unmatched: 8. This CDR3 region has 16 residues. Germline V lookup: CDR1 SGHNT, CDR2 YENEEA. CDR3 protein: CASSPLAGGSADTQYF. The DNA for the CDR3 is TGTGCCAGCAGCCCGTTAGCGGGAGGGAGCGCAGATACGCAGTATTTT.

The chain uses TRBV19 and TRBJ2-6; D might be TRBD2 (6 bases). Germline V gives CDR1 LNHDA, CDR2 SQIVND (reference sequence). The CDR3 runs to 16 residues. The germline V and J ends were trimmed by 3 bases and 2 bases, with 11 bases remaining between them. The CDR3 reads CASSIKGGTGANVLTF. Written as DNA, the CDR3 is TGTGCCAGTAGTATTAAAGGAGGGACTGGGGCCAACGTCCTGACTTTC. Variable domain in full (rest from reference TRBV19 and TRBJ2-6): DGGITQSPKYLFRKEGQNVTLSCEQNLNHDAMYWYRQDPGQGLRLIYYSQIVNDFQKGDIAEGYSVSREKKESFPLTVTSAQKNPTAFYLCASSIKGGTGANVLTFGAGSRLTVL.

The chain combines TRBV28 with TRBJ2-2; D is ambiguous. There are 12 residues in the CDR3. V was shortened by 5 bases and J by 6 bases, with 7 bases between the two germline ends. Germline values: CDR1 MDHEN, CDR2 SYDVKM. This CDR3 reads CASSPQAGELFF. CDR3 nucleotides: TGTGCCAGCAGTCCGCAGGCCGGGGAGCTGTTTTTT.

J is TRBJ2-7 and V is TRBV14; D may be TRBD1 (6 bases). Per the germline V gene, CDR1 is SGHDN and CDR2 is FVKESK. This CDR3 is built from 14 residues. Between the trimmed V and J ends, which lost 3 bases and 6 bases, there was a span of 15 bases. CDR3 bases: TGTGCCAGCAGCCATACCAGGGGACAAGGCGAGCAGTACTTC. It codes for CASSHTRGQGEQYF. Drawing the rest from reference TRBV14 and TRBJ2-7, the complete variable domain is EAGVTQFPSHSVIEKGQTVTLRCDPISGHDNLYWYRRVMGKEIKFLLHFVKESKQDESGMPNNRFLAERTGGTYSTLKVQPAELEDSGVYFCASSHTRGQGEQYFGPGTRLTVT.

The J gene is TRBJ2-7, the V gene TRBV6-1, with 10 bases fitting TRBD2. There are 14 residues in the CDR3. In germline, CDR1 is MNHNS, CDR2 SASEGT. V was pared by 8 bases and J by 4 bases, with 8 bases of the junction left unmatched. CDR3 bases: TGTGCCAGCTCCCTAGCGGGAGTCCCTTACGAGCAGTACTTC. Translating gives CASSLAGVPYEQYF.

The chain uses TRBV30 and TRBJ1-2; 9 bases match TRBD1. This CDR3 is built from 12 residues. The trim removed 5 bases at V and 7 bases at J, leaving 5 bases unmatched. CDR1 is GTSNPN, CDR2 SVGIG, per germline (reference sequence). The CDR3: CAWARDRVGYTF. As DNA, the CDR3 is TGTGCCTGGGCACGGGACAGGGTTGGCTACACCTTC. Based on the CDR3 plus reference TRBV30 and TRBJ1-2, the full variable domain is SQTIHQWPATLVQPVGSPLSLECTVEGTSNPNLYWYRQAAGRGLQLLFYSVGIGQISSEVPQNLSASRPQDRQFILSSKKLLLSDSGFYLCAWARDRVGYTFGSGTRLTVV.

The genes are TRBV19 and TRBJ1-2; D is perhaps TRBD1 (5 bases). This CDR3 has 15 amino acids. V lost 7 bases and J lost 0, with 15 bases in between. Germline CDR1 reads LNHDA; CDR2 reads SQIVND (reference sequence). The CDR3 protein is CASTTFRGSNYGYTF. The CDR3 nucleotides read TGTGCCAGTACCACCTTTCGGGGCTCTAACTATGGCTACACCTTC.

CDR3 region: CASSYESYNEQFF. The CDR3 region has the DNA TGTGCCAGTAGCTACGAATCCTACAATGAGCAGTTCTTC. The V and J genes are TRBV19 and TRBJ2-1; D not resolved. The V and J ends lost 6 bases and 1 base respectively, with 7 bases between them. CDR3 length: 13 amino acids. Per germline, CDR1 LNHDA and CDR2 SQIVND (reference sequence).

This sequence joins TRBV5-1 and TRBJ2-7; D ambiguous. The germline CDR1 and CDR2 sequences are SGHRS and YFSETQ. The CDR3 has 13 residues. Trimming took off 5 bases at V and 0 bases at J, with 9 bases between the two ends. The DNA for the CDR3 is TGCGCCAGCAGGGTTGACTCCTCCTACGAGCAGTACTTC. This sequence encodes CASRVDSSYEQYF.

The V gene is TRBV7-9, the J gene TRBJ1-2, with a possible D match to TRBD1 (5 bases). In germline, CDR1 is SEHNR, CDR2 FQNEAQ (reference sequence). Trimming took 4 bases from V and 4 from J, leaving 13 bases between them. The CDR3 totals 14 residues. The CDR3, as DNA: TGTGCCAGCAGCTCTACGACAGTATCCTATGGCTACACCTTC. Protein: CASSSTTVSYGYTF.

The V call is TRBV7-2, the J call TRBJ1-2, with 7 bases lining up with TRBD1. Germline V gene sequence: CDR1 SGHTA, CDR2 FQGNSA. The V segment lost 6 bases and the J segment 8 bases; nucleotides outside the gene matches: 9. The CDR3 covers 13 residues. The CDR3 is CASSGDRTRGYTF. DNA of the CDR3: TGTGCCAGCAGTGGGGACAGAACTCGGGGCTACACCTTC.

In its sample, this clone was seen once. The chain uses TRBV7-2 and TRBJ1-2; D is ambiguous. V was cut by 7 bases and J by 0 bases, with 9 bases left in between. Germline CDR1 and CDR2: SGHTA and FQGNSA. CDR3 length: 13 amino acids. The CDR3 spells CASTRASNYGYTF. DNA of the CDR3: TGTGCCAGCACTAGGGCCTCTAACTATGGCTACACCTTC.

The chain has TRBV7-3 and TRBJ2-1, with D hard to call. The CDR3 runs 13 residues. Germline CDR1 SGHTA, CDR2 FQGTGA. Trimming took 2 bases from V and 5 from J, leaving 7 bases between them. The CDR3 nucleotides are TGTGCCAGCAGCTTAGGGCAAAACAATGAGCAGTTCTTC. This encodes CASSLGQNNEQFF.

This clone was counted a single time. The V gene is TRBV5-1, the J gene TRBJ1-2; D ambiguous. From germline, CDR1 is SGHRS and CDR2 YFSETQ. V lost 3 bases, J lost 0 bases, and 15 bases lay in between. CDR3 length: 16 residues. The CDR3 nucleotides are TGCGCCAGCAGCTGGGGAGGAGGTTCCACTAACTATGGCTACACCTTC. This sequence encodes CASSWGGGSTNYGYTF.

This chain joins TRBV15 and TRBJ2-2; 7 bases line up with TRBD2. This CDR3 region has 16 residues. Germline CDR1 and CDR2: LNHNV and YYDKDF (reference sequence). V shed 2 bases, J shed 0 bases, and the junction held 3 bases outside the gene matches. CDR3 amino acids: CATSRTGLANTGELFF. DNA of the CDR3: TGTGCCACCAGCAGAACCGGACTAGCGAACACCGGGGAGCTGTTTTTT.

The CDR3 region is CASSLVALAGPTDTQYF. In DNA form, the CDR3 reads TGCGCCAGCAGCTTGGTCGCCCTAGCGGGGCCCACAGATACGCAGTATTTT. The V call is TRBV5-1, the J call TRBJ2-3; 9 nucleotides align to TRBD2. After removal of 0 bases from V and 2 bases from J, the junction contained 7 bases not matched to a gene. CDR3 length equals 17 residues. Germline V gives CDR1 SGHRS, CDR2 YFSETQ.

This sequence joins TRBV11-3 and TRBJ1-1; D remains ambiguous. The CDR3 totals 12 residues. Germline CDR1 and CDR2: SGHNT and YENEEA. V gave up 1 base and J gave up 12 bases, with 12 bases separating them. CDR3 coding DNA: TGTGCCAGCAGCTTAGCCTCGAGCCCACCTTTCTTT. This codes for CASSLASSPPFF. Filled out from reference TRBV11-3 and TRBJ1-1, the complete variable domain reads EAGVVQSPRYKIIEKKQPVAFWCNPISGHNTLYWYLQNLGQGPELLIRYENEEAVDDSQLPKDRFSAERLKGVDSTLKIQPAELGDSAVYLCASSLASSPPFFGQGTRLTVV.

The chain is built from TRBV18 and TRBJ2-2; tentative D call: TRBD2 (6 bases). The CDR3 loop spans 16 amino acids. Trimming pared 0 bases from V and 4 bases from J, leaving 12 bases between. Per germline, CDR1 KGHSH and CDR2 LQKENI. The CDR3 protein is CASSPPPGRPTGELFF. In DNA, the CDR3 is TGTGCCAGCTCACCACCACCGGGGAGGCCCACCGGGGAGCTGTTTTTT.